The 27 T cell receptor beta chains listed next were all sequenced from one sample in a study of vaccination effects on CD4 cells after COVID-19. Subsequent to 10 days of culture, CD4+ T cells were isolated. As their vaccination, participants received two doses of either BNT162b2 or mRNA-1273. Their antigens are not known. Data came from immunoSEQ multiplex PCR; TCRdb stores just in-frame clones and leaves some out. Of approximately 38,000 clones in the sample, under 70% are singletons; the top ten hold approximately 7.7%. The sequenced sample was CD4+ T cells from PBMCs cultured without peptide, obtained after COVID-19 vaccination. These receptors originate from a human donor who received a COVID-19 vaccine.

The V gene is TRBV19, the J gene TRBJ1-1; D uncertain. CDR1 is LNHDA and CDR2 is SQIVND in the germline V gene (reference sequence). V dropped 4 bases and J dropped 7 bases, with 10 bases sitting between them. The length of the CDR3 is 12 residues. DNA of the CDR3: TGTGCCAGTAGTAAGGTTGAGTTTGAAGCTTTCTTT. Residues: CASSKVEFEAFF.

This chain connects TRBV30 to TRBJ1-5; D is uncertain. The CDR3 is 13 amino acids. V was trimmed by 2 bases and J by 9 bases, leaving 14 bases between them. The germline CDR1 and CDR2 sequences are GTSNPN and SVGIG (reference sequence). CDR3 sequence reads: CAWSREGLGPQHF. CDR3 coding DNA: TGTGCCTGGAGTCGGGAGGGTTTGGGGCCCCAGCATTTT.

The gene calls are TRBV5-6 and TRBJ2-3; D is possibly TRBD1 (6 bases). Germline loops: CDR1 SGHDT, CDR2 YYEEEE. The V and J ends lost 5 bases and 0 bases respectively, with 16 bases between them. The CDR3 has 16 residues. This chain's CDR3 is CASSRIGQTSTDTQYF. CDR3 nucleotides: TGTGCCAGCAGTCGGATCGGACAGACAAGCACAGATACGCAGTATTTT.

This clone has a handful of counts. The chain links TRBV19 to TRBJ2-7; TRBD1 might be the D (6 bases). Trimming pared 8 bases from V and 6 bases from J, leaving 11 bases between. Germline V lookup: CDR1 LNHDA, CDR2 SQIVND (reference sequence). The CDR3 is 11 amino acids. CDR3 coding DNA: TGTGCCAGTGGGGACATTGCCGAGCAGTACTTC. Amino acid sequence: CASGDIAEQYF.

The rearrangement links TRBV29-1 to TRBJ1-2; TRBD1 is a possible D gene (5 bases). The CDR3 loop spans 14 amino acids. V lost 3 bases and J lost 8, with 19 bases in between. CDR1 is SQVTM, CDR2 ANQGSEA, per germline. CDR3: CSVEERGFARGYTF. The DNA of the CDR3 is TGCAGCGTTGAGGAGAGGGGTTTCGCAAGGGGCTACACCTTC.

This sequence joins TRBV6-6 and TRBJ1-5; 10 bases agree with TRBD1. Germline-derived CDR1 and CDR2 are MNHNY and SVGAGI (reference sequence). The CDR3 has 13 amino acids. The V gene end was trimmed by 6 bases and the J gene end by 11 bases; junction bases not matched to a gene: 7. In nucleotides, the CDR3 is TGTGCCAGCAGCCGCCGGGACAGGGGCTCCCAGCATTTT. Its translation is CASSRRDRGSQHF.

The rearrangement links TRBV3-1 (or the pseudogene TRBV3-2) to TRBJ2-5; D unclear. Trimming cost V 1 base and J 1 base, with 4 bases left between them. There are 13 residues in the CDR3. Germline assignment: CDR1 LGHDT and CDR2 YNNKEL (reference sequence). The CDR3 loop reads CASSQGIQETQYF. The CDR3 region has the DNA TGTGCCAGCAGCCAAGGGATCCAAGAGACCCAGTACTTC.

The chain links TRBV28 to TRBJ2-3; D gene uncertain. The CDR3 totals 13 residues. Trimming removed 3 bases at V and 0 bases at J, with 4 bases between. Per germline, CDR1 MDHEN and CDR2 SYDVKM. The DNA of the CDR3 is TGTGCCAGCAGTTTGTCTAGCACAGATACGCAGTATTTT. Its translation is CASSLSSTDTQYF.

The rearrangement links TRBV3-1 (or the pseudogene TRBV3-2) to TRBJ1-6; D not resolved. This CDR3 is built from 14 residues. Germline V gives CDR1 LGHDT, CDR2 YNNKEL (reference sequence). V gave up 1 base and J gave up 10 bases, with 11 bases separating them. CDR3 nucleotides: TGTGCCAGCAGCCAAGGGTCCCGGGAATCACCCCTCCACTTT. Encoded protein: CASSQGSRESPLHF.

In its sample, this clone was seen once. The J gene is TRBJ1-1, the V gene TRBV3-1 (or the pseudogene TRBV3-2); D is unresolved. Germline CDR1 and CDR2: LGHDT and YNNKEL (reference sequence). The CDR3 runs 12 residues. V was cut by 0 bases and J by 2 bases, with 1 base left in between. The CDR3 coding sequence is TGTGCCAGCAGCCAAGAAAACACTGAAGCTTTCTTT. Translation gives CASSQENTEAFF.

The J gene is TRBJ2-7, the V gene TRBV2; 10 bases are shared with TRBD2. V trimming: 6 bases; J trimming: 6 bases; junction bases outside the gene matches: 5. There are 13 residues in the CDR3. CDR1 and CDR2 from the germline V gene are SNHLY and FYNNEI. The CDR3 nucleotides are TGTGCCAGCAGCGGCCTAGCGGGAGTCGAGCAGTACTTC. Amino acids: CASSGLAGVEQYF. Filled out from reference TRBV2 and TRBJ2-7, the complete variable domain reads EPEVTQTPSHQVTQMGQEVILRCVPISNHLYFYWYRQILGQKVEFLVSFYNNEISEKSEIFDDQFSVERPDGSNFTLKIRSTKLEDSAMYFCASSGLAGVEQYFGPGTRLTVT.

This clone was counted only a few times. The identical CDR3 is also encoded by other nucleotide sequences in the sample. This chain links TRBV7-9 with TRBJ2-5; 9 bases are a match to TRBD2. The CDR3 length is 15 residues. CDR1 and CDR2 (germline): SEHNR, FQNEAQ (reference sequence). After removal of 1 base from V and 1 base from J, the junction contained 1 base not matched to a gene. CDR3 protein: CASSLGAGGQETQYF. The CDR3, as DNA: TGTGCCAGCAGCTTAGGAGCGGGGGGCCAAGAGACCCAGTACTTC.

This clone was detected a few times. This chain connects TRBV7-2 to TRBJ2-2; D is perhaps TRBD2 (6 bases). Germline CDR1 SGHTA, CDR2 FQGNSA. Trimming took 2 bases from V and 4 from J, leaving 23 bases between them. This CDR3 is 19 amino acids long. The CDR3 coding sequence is TGTGCCAGCAGCTTATTGTATAGATGGGGCGGGGAACCCACCGGGGAGCTGTTTTTT. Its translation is CASSLLYRWGGEPTGELFF.

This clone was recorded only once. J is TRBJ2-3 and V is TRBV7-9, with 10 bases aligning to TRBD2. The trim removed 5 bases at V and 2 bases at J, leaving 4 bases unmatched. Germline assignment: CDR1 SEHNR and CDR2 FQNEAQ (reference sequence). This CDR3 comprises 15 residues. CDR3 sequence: CASSASGRDTDTQYF. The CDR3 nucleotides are TGTGCCAGCAGCGCTAGCGGGAGAGACACAGATACGCAGTATTTT.

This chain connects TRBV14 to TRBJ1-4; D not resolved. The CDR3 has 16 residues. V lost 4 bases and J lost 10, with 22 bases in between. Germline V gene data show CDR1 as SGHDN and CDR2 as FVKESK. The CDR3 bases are TGTGCCAGCAGCCTCATGGTGTCGGGAACCCAGAGAAAACTGTTTTTT. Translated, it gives CASSLMVSGTQRKLFF. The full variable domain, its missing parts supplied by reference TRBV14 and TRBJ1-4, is EAGVTQFPSHSVIEKGQTVTLRCDPISGHDNLYWYRRVMGKEIKFLLHFVKESKQDESGMPNNRFLAERTGGTYSTLKVQPAELEDSGVYFCASSLMVSGTQRKLFFGSGTQLSVL.

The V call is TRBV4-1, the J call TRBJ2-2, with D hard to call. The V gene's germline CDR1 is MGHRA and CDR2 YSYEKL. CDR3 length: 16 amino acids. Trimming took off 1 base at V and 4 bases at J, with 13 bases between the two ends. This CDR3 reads CASSQVDMGITGELFF. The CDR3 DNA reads TGCGCCAGCAGCCAAGTCGATATGGGGATCACCGGGGAGCTGTTTTTT.

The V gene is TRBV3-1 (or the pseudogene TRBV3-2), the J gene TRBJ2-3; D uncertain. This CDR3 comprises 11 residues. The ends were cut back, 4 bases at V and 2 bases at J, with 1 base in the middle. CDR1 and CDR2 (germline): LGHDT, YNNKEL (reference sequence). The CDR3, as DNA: TGTGCCAGCAGCCTCACAGATACGCAGTATTTT. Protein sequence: CASSLTDTQYF.

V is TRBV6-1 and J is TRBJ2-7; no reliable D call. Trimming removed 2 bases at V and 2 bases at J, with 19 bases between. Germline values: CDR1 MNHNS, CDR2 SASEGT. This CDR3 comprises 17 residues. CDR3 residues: CASSEISRPFLPYEQYF. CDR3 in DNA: TGTGCCAGCAGTGAAATCTCCAGGCCCTTTCTACCCTACGAGCAGTACTTC.

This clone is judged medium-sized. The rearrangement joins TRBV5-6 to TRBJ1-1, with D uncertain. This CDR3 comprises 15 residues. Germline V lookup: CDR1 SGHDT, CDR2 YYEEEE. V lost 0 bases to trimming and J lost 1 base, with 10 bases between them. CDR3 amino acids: CASSLGLVKNTEAFF. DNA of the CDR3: TGTGCCAGCAGCTTGGGACTTGTGAAGAACACTGAAGCTTTCTTT.

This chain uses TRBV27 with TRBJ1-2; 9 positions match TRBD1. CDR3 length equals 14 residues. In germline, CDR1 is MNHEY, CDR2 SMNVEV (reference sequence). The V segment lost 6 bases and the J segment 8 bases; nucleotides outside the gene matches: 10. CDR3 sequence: CASRGDRVFGGYTF. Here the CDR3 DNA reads TGTGCCAGCAGGGGGGACAGGGTCTTTGGGGGCTACACCTTC.

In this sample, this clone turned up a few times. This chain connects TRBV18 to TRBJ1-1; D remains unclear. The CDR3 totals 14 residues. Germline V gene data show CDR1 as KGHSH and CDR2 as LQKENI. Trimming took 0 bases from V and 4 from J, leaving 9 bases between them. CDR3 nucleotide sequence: TGTGCCAGCTCACCACCGGGGTGGGCCACTGAAGCTTTCTTT. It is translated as CASSPPGWATEAFF.

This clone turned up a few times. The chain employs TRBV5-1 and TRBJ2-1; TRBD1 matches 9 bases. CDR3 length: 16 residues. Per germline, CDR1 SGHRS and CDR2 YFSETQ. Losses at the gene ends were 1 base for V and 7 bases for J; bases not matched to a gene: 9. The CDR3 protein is CASSLTVGTGRNEQFF. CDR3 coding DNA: TGCGCCAGCAGCTTGACCGTAGGGACAGGGAGGAATGAGCAGTTCTTC.

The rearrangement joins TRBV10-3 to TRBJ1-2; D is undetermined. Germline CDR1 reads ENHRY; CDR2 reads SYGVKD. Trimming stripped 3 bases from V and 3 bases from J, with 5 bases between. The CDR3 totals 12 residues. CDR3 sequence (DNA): TGTGCCATCAGTGATGGAGACTATGGCTACACCTTC. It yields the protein CAISDGDYGYTF.

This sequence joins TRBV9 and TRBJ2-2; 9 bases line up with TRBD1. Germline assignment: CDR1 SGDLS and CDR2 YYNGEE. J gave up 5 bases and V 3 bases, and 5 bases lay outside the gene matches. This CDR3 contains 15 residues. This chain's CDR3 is CASSARTGETGELFF. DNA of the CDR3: TGTGCCAGCAGCGCACGGACAGGGGAAACCGGGGAGCTGTTTTTT.

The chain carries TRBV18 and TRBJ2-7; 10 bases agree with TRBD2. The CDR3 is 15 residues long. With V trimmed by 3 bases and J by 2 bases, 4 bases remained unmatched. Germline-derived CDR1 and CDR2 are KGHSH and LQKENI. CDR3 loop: CASSPSGRGTYEQYF. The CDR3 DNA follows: TGTGCCAGCTCACCGAGCGGGAGGGGGACCTACGAGCAGTACTTC.

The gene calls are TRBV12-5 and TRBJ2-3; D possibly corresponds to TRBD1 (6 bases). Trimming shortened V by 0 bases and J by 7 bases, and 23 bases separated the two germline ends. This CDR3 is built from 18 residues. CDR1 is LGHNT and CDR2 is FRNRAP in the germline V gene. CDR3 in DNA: TGTGCTAGTGGTTTGGTACTTGGGGACAAGGTTGAGGGGAATACGCAGTATTTT. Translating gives CASGLVLGDKVEGNTQYF. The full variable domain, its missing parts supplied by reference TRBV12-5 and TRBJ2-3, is DARVTQTPRHKVTEMGQEVTMRCQPILGHNTVFWYRQTMMQGLELLAYFRNRAPLDDSGMPKDRFSAEMPDATLATLKIQPSEPRDSAVYFCASGLVLGDKVEGNTQYFGPGTRLTVL.

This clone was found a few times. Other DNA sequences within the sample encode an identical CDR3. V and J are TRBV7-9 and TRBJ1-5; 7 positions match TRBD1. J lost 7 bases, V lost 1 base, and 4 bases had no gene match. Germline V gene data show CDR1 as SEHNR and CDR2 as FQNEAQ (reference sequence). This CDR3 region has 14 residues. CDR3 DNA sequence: TGTGCCAGCAGCTTAGGACAGGGAGGGCAGCCCCAGCATTTT. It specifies CASSLGQGGQPQHF.